A selection of T cell receptor beta chains follows, all from one sample in a study of cytomegalovirus exposure and HLA in healthy donors. Profiled with immunoSEQ multiplex PCR; TCRdb holds only in-frame clones, not every one. The sample yields tens of thousands of clones, roughly 74% seen once. Sample: PBMCs. The receptor set was obtained from a woman between 45 and 60 years old in good health and CMV-seropositive. Both conserved end residues are part of each CDR3. D genes are given only for firm matches. Some rows mark clone size as missing; the rest say once, few, many or name a class of expanded clone.

clone_size d_call j_call v_call cdr3_aa cdr3_nt
few . TRBJ2-5 TRBV2 CASRPRQFQETQYF TGTGCCAGCAGACCCAGACAGTTCCAAGAGACCCAGTACTTC
few TRBD2 TRBJ2-1 TRBV5-1 CASSNRLAGVDEQFF TGCGCCAGCAGCAACAGACTAGCGGGTGTTGATGAGCAGTTCTTC
. . TRBJ2-1 TRBV5-6 CASSDGPLRQFF TGTGCCAGCAGCGATGGCCCTTTACGGCAGTTCTTC
. . TRBJ1-5 TRBV4-1 CASSQETGMRNQPQHF TGCGCCAGCAGCCAAGAAACAGGGATGAGGAATCAGCCCCAGCATTTT
. . TRBJ2-5 TRBV6-1 CASSDGGGQETQYF TGTGCCAGCAGTGATGGGGGCGGCCAAGAGACCCAGTACTTC
. . TRBJ1-5 TRBV6-1 CASGVELQGRQPQHF TGTGCCAGCGGAGTCGAACTCCAGGGGAGACAGCCCCAGCATTTT
few . TRBJ2-6 TRBV27 CASSSPGVSGANVLTF TGTGCCAGCAGTAGCCCGGGGGTGTCTGGGGCCAACGTCCTGACTTTC
. TRBD2 TRBJ2-4 TRBV30 CAWSRGRAGKNIQYF TGTGCCTGGAGTAGAGGGAGGGCCGGCAAAAACATTCAGTACTTC
. . TRBJ2-7 TRBV11-3 CASSFMREQYF TGTGCCAGCAGCTTTATGCGGGAGCAGTACTTC
. TRBD1 TRBJ2-3 TRBV9 CASSVGDSGTDTQYF TGTGCCAGCAGCGTAGGGGACAGTGGCACAGATACGCAGTATTTT
. . TRBJ2-2 TRBV4-1 CASSQIGTKNTGELFF TGCGCCAGCAGCCAGATTGGGACAAAGAACACCGGGGAGCTGTTTTTT
once TRBD2 TRBJ2-3 TRBV5-6 CASVSGGLAGTDTQYF TGTGCCAGCGTCTCAGGTGGGCTAGCGGGCACAGATACGCAGTATTTT
once TRBD1 TRBJ2-4 TRBV6-1 CASSEQGAKNIQYF TGTGCCAGCAGCGAACAGGGGGCCAAAAACATTCAGTACTTC
. . TRBJ2-1 TRBV28 CASSFHLGASGYNEQFF TGTGCCAGCAGTTTTCATCTGGGGGCTAGCGGTTACAATGAGCAGTTCTTC
. . TRBJ1-5 TRBV5-8 CASSRRGPQHF TGTGCCAGCAGCCGTCGGGGGCCCCAGCATTTT
. . TRBJ2-7 TRBV5-8 CASSLDRDYEQYF TGTGCCAGCAGCTTGGACAGGGACTACGAGCAGTACTTC
. TRBD2 TRBJ2-7 TRBV9 CASSETSEIYEQYF TGTGCCAGCAGCGAGACTAGCGAGATCTACGAGCAGTACTTC
. . TRBJ2-3 TRBV5-1 CASSPEVAGTDTQYF TGCGCCAGCAGTCCCGAGGTAGCGGGCACAGATACGCAGTATTTT